The source of this T cell receptor (beta chain) is a study of blood T cell repertoires in COVID-19. Clones were read by immunoSEQ multiplex PCR, and TCRdb kept only the in-frame ones, dropping some. Seen here are fewer than 45,000 clones, approximately 80% observed once, and the top ten hold 11% to 15%. V shed 0 bases and J 5 bases; nucleotides not matched to a gene: 2. This CDR3 contains 15 residues. Germline CDR1 is LNHDA and CDR2 is SQIVND (reference sequence). The TCR comes from a human donor in a cohort sampled during active COVID-19. The chain carries TRBV19 and TRBJ1-5; 9 nucleotides line up with TRBD1. The sample consisted of peripheral blood. CDR3 DNA: TGTGCCAGTAGTATAGAGGGACAGGGTCATCAGCCCCAGCATTTT. Its protein is CASSIEGQGHQPQHF.